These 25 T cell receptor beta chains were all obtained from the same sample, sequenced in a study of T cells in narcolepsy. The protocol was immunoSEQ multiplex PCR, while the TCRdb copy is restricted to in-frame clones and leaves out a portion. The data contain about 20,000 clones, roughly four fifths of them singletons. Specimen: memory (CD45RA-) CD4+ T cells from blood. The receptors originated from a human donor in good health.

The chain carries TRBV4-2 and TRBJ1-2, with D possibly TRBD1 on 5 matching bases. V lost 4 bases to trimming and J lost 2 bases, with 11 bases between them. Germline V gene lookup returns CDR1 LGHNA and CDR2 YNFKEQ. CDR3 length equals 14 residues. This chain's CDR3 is CASSPLEGNYGYTF. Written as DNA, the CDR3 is TGTGCCAGCAGCCCCCTGGAGGGGAACTATGGCTACACCTTC.

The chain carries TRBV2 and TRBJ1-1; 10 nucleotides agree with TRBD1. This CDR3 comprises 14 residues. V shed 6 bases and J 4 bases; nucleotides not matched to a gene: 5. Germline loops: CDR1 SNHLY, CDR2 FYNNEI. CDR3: CASRRGQGSTEAFF. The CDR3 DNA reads TGTGCCAGCAGGAGGGGACAGGGGTCCACTGAAGCTTTCTTT.

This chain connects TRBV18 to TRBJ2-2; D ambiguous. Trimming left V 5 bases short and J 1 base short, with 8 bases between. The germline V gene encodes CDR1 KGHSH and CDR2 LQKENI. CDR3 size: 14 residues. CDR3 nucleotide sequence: TGTGCCAGCTCAGAGAGACGGAACACCGGGGAGCTGTTTTTT. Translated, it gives CASSERRNTGELFF. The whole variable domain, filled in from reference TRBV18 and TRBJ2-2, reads NAGVMQNPRHLVRRRGQEARLRCSPMKGHSHVYWYRQLPEEGLKFMVYLQKENIIDESGMPKERFSAEFPKEGPSILRIQQVVRGDSAAYFCASSERRNTGELFFGEGSRLTVL.

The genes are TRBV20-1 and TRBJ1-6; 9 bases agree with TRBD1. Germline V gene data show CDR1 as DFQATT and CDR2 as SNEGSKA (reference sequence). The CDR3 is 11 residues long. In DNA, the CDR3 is TGCAGCGGGACAGGGAATTCACCCCTCCACTTT. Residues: CSGTGNSPLHF.

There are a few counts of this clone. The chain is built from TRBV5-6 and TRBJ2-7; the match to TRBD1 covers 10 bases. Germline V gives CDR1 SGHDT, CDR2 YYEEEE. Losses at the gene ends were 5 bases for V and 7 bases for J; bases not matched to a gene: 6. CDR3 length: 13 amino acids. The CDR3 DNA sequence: TGTGCCAGCAGGGACAGGGGGGGAGGTGAGCAGTACTTC. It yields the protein CASRDRGGGEQYF.

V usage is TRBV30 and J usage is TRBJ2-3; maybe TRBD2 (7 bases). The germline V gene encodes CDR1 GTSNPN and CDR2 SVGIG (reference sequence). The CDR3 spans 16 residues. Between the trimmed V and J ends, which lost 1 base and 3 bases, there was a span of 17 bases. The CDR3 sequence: CAWSGGGATMTDTQYF. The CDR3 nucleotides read TGTGCCTGGAGTGGAGGGGGGGCTACGATGACAGATACGCAGTATTTT.

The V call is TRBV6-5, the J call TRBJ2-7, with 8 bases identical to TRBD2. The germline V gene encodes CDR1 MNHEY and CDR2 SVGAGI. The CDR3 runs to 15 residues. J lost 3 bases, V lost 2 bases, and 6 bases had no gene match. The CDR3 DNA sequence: TGTGCCAGCAGTTACGCGGGGGGATTAGACTACGAGCAGTACTTC. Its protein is CASSYAGGLDYEQYF.

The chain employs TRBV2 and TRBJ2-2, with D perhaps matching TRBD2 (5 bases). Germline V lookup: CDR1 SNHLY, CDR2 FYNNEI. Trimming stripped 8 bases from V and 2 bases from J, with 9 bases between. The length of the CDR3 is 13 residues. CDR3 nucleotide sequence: TGTGCCAGCCAAGGACTTAACACCGGGGAGCTGTTTTTT. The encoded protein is CASQGLNTGELFF.

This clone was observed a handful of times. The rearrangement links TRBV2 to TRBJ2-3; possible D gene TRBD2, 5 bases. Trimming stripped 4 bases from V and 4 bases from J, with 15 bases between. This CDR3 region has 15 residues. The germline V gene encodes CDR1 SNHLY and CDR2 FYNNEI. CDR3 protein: CASSAVAGISDTQYF. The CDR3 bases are TGTGCCAGCAGTGCTGTTGCCGGGATCTCAGATACGCAGTATTTT. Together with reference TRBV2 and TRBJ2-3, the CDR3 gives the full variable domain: EPEVTQTPSHQVTQMGQEVILRCVPISNHLYFYWYRQILGQKVEFLVSFYNNEISEKSEIFDDQFSVERPDGSNFTLKIRSTKLEDSAMYFCASSAVAGISDTQYFGPGTRLTVL.

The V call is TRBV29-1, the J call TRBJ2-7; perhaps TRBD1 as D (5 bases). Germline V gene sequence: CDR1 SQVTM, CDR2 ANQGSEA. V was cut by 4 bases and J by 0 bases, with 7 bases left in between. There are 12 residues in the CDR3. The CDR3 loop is CSVAGYSYEQYF. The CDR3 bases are TGCAGCGTTGCAGGGTACTCCTACGAGCAGTACTTC.

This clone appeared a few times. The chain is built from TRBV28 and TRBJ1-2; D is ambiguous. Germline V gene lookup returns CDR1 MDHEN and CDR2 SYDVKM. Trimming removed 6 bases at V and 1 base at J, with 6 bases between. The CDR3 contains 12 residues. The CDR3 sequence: CASRGFNYGYTF. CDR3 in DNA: TGTGCCAGCAGGGGGTTTAACTATGGCTACACCTTC.

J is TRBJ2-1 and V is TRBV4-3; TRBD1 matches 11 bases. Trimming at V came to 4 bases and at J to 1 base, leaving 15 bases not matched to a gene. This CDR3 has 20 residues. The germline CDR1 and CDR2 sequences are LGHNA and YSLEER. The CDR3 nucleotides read TGCGCCAGCAGCCCGACCGCTCCCGGGACAGGGGGGAGATCCTACAATGAGCAGTTCTTC. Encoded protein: CASSPTAPGTGGRSYNEQFF.

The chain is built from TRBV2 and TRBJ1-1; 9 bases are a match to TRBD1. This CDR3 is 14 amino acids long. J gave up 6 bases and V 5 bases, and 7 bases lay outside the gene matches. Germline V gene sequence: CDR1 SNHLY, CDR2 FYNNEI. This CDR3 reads CASSPRTGVPEAFF. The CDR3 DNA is TGTGCCAGCAGTCCCAGGACAGGGGTTCCTGAAGCTTTCTTT.

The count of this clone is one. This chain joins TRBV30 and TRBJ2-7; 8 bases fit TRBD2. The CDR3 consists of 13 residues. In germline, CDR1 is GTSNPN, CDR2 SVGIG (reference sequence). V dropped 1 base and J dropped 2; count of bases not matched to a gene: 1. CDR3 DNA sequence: TGTGCCTGGAGTGCCGGGGGGGCCTACGAGCAGTACTTC. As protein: CAWSAGGAYEQYF.

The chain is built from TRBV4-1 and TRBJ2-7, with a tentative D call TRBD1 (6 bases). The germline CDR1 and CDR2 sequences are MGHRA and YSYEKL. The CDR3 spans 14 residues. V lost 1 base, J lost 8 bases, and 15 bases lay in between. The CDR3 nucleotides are TGCGCCAGCAGCCAAGGCCCCGGGACAATGAAGCAGTACTTC. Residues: CASSQGPGTMKQYF.

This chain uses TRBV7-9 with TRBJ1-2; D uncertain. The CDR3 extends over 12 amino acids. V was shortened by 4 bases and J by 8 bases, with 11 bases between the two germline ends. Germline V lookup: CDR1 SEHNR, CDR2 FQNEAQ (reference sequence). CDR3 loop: CASSSSGGGYTF. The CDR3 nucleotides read TGTGCCAGCAGCTCCTCGGGTGGCGGCTACACCTTC.

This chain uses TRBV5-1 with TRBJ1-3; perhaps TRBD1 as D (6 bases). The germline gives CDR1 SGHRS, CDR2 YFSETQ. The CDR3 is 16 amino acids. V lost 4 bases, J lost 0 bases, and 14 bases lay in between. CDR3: CASSLEDRPSGNTIYF. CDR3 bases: TGCGCCAGCAGCCTCGAAGACAGGCCCTCTGGAAACACCATATATTTT.

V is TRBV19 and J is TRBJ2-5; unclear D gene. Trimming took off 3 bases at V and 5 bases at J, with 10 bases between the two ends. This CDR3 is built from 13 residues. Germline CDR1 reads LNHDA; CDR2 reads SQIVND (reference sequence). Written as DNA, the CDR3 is TGTGCCAGTAGTATCAGGCACTCGGAGACCCAGTACTTC. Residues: CASSIRHSETQYF.

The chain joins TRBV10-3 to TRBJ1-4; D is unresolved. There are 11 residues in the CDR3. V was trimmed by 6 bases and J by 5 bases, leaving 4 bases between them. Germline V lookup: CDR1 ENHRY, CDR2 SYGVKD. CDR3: CAIRVNEKLFF. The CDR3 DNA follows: TGTGCCATCAGGGTAAATGAAAAACTGTTTTTT.

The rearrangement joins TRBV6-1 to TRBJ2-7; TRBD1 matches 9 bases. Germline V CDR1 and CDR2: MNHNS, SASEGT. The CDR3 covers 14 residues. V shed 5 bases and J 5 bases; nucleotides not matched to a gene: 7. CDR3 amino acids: CASSQDRGRHEQYF. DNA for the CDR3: TGTGCCAGCAGTCAGGACAGGGGAAGACACGAGCAGTACTTC.

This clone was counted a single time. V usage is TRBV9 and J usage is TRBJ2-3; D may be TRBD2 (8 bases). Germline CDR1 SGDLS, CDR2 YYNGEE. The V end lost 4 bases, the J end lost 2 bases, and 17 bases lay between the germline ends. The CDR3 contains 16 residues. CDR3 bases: TGTGCCAGCAGCCCCGCGGGGGGACAGCCCACAGATACGCAGTATTTT. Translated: CASSPAGGQPTDTQYF. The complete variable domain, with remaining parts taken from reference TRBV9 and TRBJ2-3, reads DSGVTQTPKHLITATGQRVTLRCSPRSGDLSVYWYQQSLDQGLQFLIQYYNGEERAKGNILERFSAQQFPDLHSELNLSSLELGDSALYFCASSPAGGQPTDTQYFGPGTRLTVL.

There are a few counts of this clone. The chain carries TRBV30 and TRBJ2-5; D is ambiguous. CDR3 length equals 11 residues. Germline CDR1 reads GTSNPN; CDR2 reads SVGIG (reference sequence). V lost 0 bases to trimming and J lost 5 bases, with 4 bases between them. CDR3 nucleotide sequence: TGTGCCTGGAGTGTACAGGAGACCCAGTACTTC. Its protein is CAWSVQETQYF.

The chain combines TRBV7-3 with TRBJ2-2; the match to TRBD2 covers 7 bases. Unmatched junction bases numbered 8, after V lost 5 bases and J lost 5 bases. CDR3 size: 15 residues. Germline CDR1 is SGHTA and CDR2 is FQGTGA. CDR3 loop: CASSAPGLSTGELFF. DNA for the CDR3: TGTGCCAGCAGCGCTCCGGGACTATCTACCGGGGAGCTGTTTTTT.

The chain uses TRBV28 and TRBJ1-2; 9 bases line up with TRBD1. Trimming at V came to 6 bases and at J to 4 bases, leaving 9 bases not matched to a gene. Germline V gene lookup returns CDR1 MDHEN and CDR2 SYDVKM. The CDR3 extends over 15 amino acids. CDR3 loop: CASSLSDRGIYGYTF. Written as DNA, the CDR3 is TGTGCCAGCAGCCTTAGTGACAGGGGGATCTATGGCTACACCTTC.

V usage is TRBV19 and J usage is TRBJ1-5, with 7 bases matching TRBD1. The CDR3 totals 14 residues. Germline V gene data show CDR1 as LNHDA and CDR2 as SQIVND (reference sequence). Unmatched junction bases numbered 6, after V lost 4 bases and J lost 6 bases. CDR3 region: CASSTTGVGQPQHF. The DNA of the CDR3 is TGTGCCAGTAGTACAACAGGGGTAGGTCAGCCCCAGCATTTT.